The 27 T cell receptor beta chains in this list originate from one sample, sequenced in a study of blood T cell repertoires in COVID-19. Only in-frame clones appear in the TCRdb table, and some are missing; sequencing was by immunoSEQ multiplex PCR. The sample yields some 240,000 clones, approximately 80% seen once. Sequencing was performed on peripheral blood. The origin of the receptors is a human donor in a cohort sampled during active COVID-19.

The V call is TRBV4-3, the J call TRBJ2-7, with a weak D call TRBD1 (6 bases). The CDR3 length is 15 residues. From germline, CDR1 is LGHNA and CDR2 YSLEER. Deletions cut 0 bases from V and 4 bases from J, with 13 bases between. CDR3 loop: CASSQETGRGYEQYF. In DNA, the CDR3 is TGCGCCAGCAGCCAAGAAACAGGGCGAGGATACGAGCAGTACTTC.

The DNA of the CDR3 is TGTGCCAGCAGCGCCCAGGGGATCTCTGAAAAACTGTTTTTT. Its protein product is CASSAQGISEKLFF. The chain is built from TRBV9 and TRBJ1-4; possible D gene TRBD1, 6 bases. CDR3 length: 14 residues. Trimming took off 3 bases at V and 7 bases at J, with 13 bases between the two ends. The germline V gene has CDR1 SGDLS and CDR2 YYNGEE.

The rearrangement uses TRBV7-9 and TRBJ1-2; D is unresolved. The length of the CDR3 is 13 residues. V shed 5 bases and J shed 0 bases, with 7 bases lying between them. The germline V gene has CDR1 SEHNR and CDR2 FQNEAQ (reference sequence). The CDR3 loop reads CASSPDTNYGYTF. For the CDR3, the DNA is TGTGCCAGCAGCCCAGACACTAACTATGGCTACACCTTC.

The chain employs TRBV5-6 and TRBJ2-1, with a possible D match to TRBD2 (7 bases). The V end lost 4 bases, the J end lost 6 bases, and 20 bases lay between the germline ends. CDR3 size: 16 residues. The germline gives CDR1 SGHDT, CDR2 YYEEEE. CDR3 coding DNA: TGTGCCAGCAGCCCGGTCCCGGCGGGGGCGGGCAATGAGCAGTTCTTC. Translated: CASSPVPAGAGNEQFF.

The chain links TRBV5-1 to TRBJ2-1; 10 nucleotides match TRBD2. V trimming: 6 bases; J trimming: 5 bases; junction bases outside the gene matches: 8. The CDR3 consists of 15 residues. The V gene's germline CDR1 is SGHRS and CDR2 YFSETQ. CDR3 sequence (DNA): TGCGCCAGCAACCAAGCGGGAGGGTCCGACAATGAGCAGTTCTTC. It encodes CASNQAGGSDNEQFF.

This sequence joins TRBV9 and TRBJ2-7, with 9 bases identical to TRBD2. This CDR3 region has 16 residues. CDR1 and CDR2 from the germline V gene are SGDLS and YYNGEE. Unmatched junction bases numbered 4, after V lost 0 bases and J lost 0 bases. The DNA for the CDR3 is TGTGCCAGCAGCGTAGGCAGCGGGAGGCCCTCCTACGAGCAGTACTTC. Amino acids: CASSVGSGRPSYEQYF.

The rearrangement uses TRBV5-1 and TRBJ2-4, with TRBD1 as a possible D gene (6 bases). CDR3 length: 17 residues. CDR1 SGHRS and CDR2 YFSETQ come from the germline V gene. V dropped 4 bases and J dropped 3 bases, with 20 bases sitting between them. CDR3 DNA sequence: TGCGCCAGCAGCCCTGGACAGCCGACATCGCTCAAAAACATTCAGTACTTC. Its protein is CASSPGQPTSLKNIQYF.

This rearrangement joins TRBV5-3 to TRBJ2-7; 8 nucleotides match TRBD1. TRBV5-3 is flagged as an ORF with uncertain function. Germline trimming cut 0 bases from V and 0 bases from J; bases unmatched to any gene: 11. The CDR3 loop spans 18 amino acids. CDR3 region: CARSLAYGRGQVSYEQYF. CDR3 coding DNA: TGTGCCAGAAGCTTGGCATATGGTAGGGGACAGGTCTCCTACGAGCAGTACTTC.

The rearrangement links TRBV5-1 to TRBJ2-7, with D possibly TRBD1 on 5 matching bases. This CDR3 contains 13 residues. Germline V lookup: CDR1 SGHRS, CDR2 YFSETQ. V gave up 0 bases and J gave up 7 bases, with 11 bases separating them. This CDR3 reads CASSLVTGAEQYF. The CDR3 region has the DNA TGCGCCAGCAGCTTGGTAACAGGTGCTGAGCAGTACTTC. The variable domain in full, with the rest retrieved from reference TRBV5-1 and TRBJ2-7, is KAGVTQTPRYLIKTRGQQVTLSCSPISGHRSVSWYQQTPGQGLQFLFEYFSETQRNKGNFPGRFSGRQFSNSRSEMNVSTLELGDSALYLCASSLVTGAEQYFGPGTRLTVT.

This clone has only one observation. The rearrangement links TRBV5-1 to TRBJ2-3, with a weak D call TRBD1 (5 bases). The CDR3 extends over 14 amino acids. Germline V gene sequence: CDR1 SGHRS, CDR2 YFSETQ. Trimming stripped 5 bases from V and 0 bases from J, with 10 bases between. CDR3 residues: CASRGRGSTDTQYF. DNA of the CDR3: TGCGCCAGCAGGGGAAGGGGTAGCACAGATACGCAGTATTTT.

V gene TRBV18 combines with J gene TRBJ2-1; 7 bases match TRBD2. There are 18 residues in the CDR3. J was trimmed by 6 bases and V by 4 bases; bases with no gene match: 18. CDR1 and CDR2 (germline): KGHSH, LQKENI. This CDR3 reads CASSLHPPRSGEGNEQFF. The CDR3 region has the DNA TGTGCCAGCTCACTACACCCTCCAAGAAGCGGGGAGGGCAATGAGCAGTTCTTC.

V gene TRBV6-2 or TRBV6-3 combines with J gene TRBJ2-7; TRBD1 agrees at 7 bases. The germline CDR1 and CDR2 sequences are MNHEY and SVGEGT. This CDR3 contains 19 residues. V shed 2 bases and J 3 bases; nucleotides not matched to a gene: 19. CDR3 in amino acids: CASSYPETGFSSRYYEQYF. The CDR3 DNA follows: TGTGCCAGCAGTTACCCTGAGACAGGGTTCTCCTCTAGGTACTACGAGCAGTACTTC.

This chain links TRBV19 with TRBJ1-1, with TRBD1 matching 10 bases. The junction had 12 bases not matched to a gene; V was cut back by 5 bases and J by 0 bases. Per the germline V gene, CDR1 is LNHDA and CDR2 is SQIVND (reference sequence). The CDR3 length is 18 residues. The CDR3 region has the DNA TGTGCCAGTAGTTCCGGGACAGGGGCGACGGACATGAACACTGAAGCTTTCTTT. Encoded protein: CASSSGTGATDMNTEAFF.

CDR3 loop: CASSQGRGYQPQHF. Here the CDR3 DNA reads TGTGCCAGCAGCCAAGGGAGGGGTTACCAGCCCCAGCATTTT. V is TRBV3-1 (or the pseudogene TRBV3-2) and J is TRBJ1-5, with a weak D call TRBD1 (5 bases). The germline gives CDR1 LGHDT, CDR2 YNNKEL (reference sequence). Trimming took 1 base from V and 7 from J, leaving 11 bases between them. This CDR3 region has 14 residues.

This sequence joins TRBV6-5 and TRBJ1-1; D not resolved. The CDR3 is 13 residues long. V shed 2 bases and J shed 5 bases, with 9 bases lying between them. The germline gives CDR1 MNHEY, CDR2 SVGAGI. Here the CDR3 DNA reads TGTGCCAGCAGTTACCAGAGGAGGACTGAAGCTTTCTTT. Translated: CASSYQRRTEAFF.

This clone occurred once. The rearrangement joins TRBV7-2 to TRBJ1-5; D not resolved. The CDR3 length is 13 residues. The germline V and J ends were trimmed by 1 base and 6 bases, with 7 bases remaining between them. The germline V gene has CDR1 SGHTA and CDR2 FQGNSA. The CDR3: CASSLEMSQPQHF. The CDR3 DNA is TGTGCCAGCAGCTTAGAAATGAGTCAGCCCCAGCATTTT.

The chain is built from TRBV7-2 and TRBJ2-3; 8 positions agree with TRBD1. Germline CDR1 SGHTA, CDR2 FQGNSA. The CDR3 sequence is 17 residues long. V lost 5 bases, J lost 0 bases, and 10 bases stayed unmatched. The CDR3 loop reads CASSTRDRPTSTDTQYF. CDR3 bases: TGTGCCAGCAGCACCCGGGACAGGCCTACTAGCACAGATACGCAGTATTTT.

The sample holds many counts of this clone. V and J are TRBV7-9 and TRBJ2-7; 10 nucleotides match TRBD2. Germline assignment: CDR1 SEHNR and CDR2 FQNEAQ (reference sequence). The CDR3 runs 15 residues. Trimming at V came to 4 bases and at J to 4 bases, leaving 7 bases not matched to a gene. In nucleotides, the CDR3 is TGTGCCAGCAGCTCTAGCGGGAGCGGATTGTACGAGCAGTACTTC. Protein product: CASSSSGSGLYEQYF. Supplemented by reference TRBV7-9 and TRBJ2-7, the full variable domain reads DTGVSQNPRHKITKRGQNVTFRCDPISEHNRLYWYRQTLGQGPEFLTYFQNEAQLEKSRLLSDRFSAERPKGSFSTLEIQRTEQGDSAMYLCASSSSGSGLYEQYFGPGTRLTVT.

J is TRBJ1-2 and V is TRBV5-1; D may be TRBD1 (6 bases). Germline CDR1 is SGHRS and CDR2 is YFSETQ. Between the trimmed V and J ends, which lost 3 bases and 6 bases, there was a span of 15 bases. The CDR3 length is 14 residues. The CDR3 DNA reads TGCGCCAGCAGCTCCGATAGGCCAGGGGATGGCTACACCTTC. Its translation: CASSSDRPGDGYTF.

The chain combines TRBV7-8 with TRBJ2-1, with 7 bases aligning to TRBD2. CDR1 and CDR2 from the germline V gene are SGHVS and FQNEAQ. J was trimmed by 8 bases and V by 5 bases; bases with no gene match: 18. The CDR3 length is 17 residues. CDR3 nucleotides: TGTGCCAGCAGCCTTTTTCTACGGGACTATCCCGTAGATGAGCAGTTCTTC. It is translated as CASSLFLRDYPVDEQFF.

The V gene is TRBV27, the J gene TRBJ2-7; perhaps TRBD2 as D (6 bases). The V gene lost 6 bases and the J gene lost 1 base, with 16 bases spanning the gap. The CDR3 has 15 residues. In germline, CDR1 is MNHEY, CDR2 SMNVEV (reference sequence). Written as DNA, the CDR3 is TGTGCCAGCAGGCCTGGCGGGGTTCGATCCTACGAGCAGTACTTC. Amino acids: CASRPGGVRSYEQYF.

The gene calls are TRBV29-1 and TRBJ2-1, with D possibly TRBD1 on 6 matching bases. CDR1 and CDR2 from the germline V gene are SQVTM and ANQGSEA. The CDR3 has 14 residues. V was trimmed by 4 bases and J by 7 bases, leaving 17 bases between them. Written as DNA, the CDR3 is TGCAGCGTTGGGGTCCAGCAGGGGAAAAATGAGCAGTTCTTC. Translating it yields CSVGVQQGKNEQFF.

The chain uses TRBV5-4 and TRBJ1-5; D uncertain. Germline V gene sequence: CDR1 SGHNT, CDR2 YYREEE (reference sequence). This CDR3 spans 14 amino acids. The V and J ends lost 5 bases and 5 bases respectively, with 14 bases between them. The DNA for the CDR3 is TGTGCCAGCAGTTTGCGGGGTTCAGATCAGCCCCAGCATTTT. Residues: CASSLRGSDQPQHF.

The chain links TRBV7-2 to TRBJ2-7; 7 bases are a match to TRBD1. V shed 4 bases, J shed 1 base, and the junction held 4 bases outside the gene matches. Germline V lookup: CDR1 SGHTA, CDR2 FQGNSA. The CDR3 consists of 14 residues. CDR3 sequence reads: CASSSRQGSYEQYF. CDR3 bases: TGTGCCAGCAGCTCCCGACAGGGATCCTACGAGCAGTACTTC.

The V call is TRBV3-1 (or the pseudogene TRBV3-2), the J call TRBJ1-1; the match to TRBD1 covers 7 bases. The CDR3 is made up of 14 amino acids. Germline V gene lookup returns CDR1 LGHDT and CDR2 YNNKEL (reference sequence). V lost 0 bases, J lost 3 bases, and 1 base stayed unmatched. CDR3 loop: CASSQDDRDTEAFF. Written as DNA, the CDR3 is TGTGCCAGCAGCCAAGATGACAGGGACACTGAAGCTTTCTTT.

This chain uses TRBV7-9 with TRBJ2-3; weak D call: TRBD1 (5 bases). Germline CDR1 is SEHNR and CDR2 is FQNEAQ (reference sequence). This CDR3 comprises 14 residues. The V and J ends lost 3 bases and 2 bases respectively, with 9 bases between them. CDR3 amino acids: CASSFARDTDTQYF. The CDR3 DNA reads as TGTGCCAGCAGCTTCGCCAGGGACACAGATACGCAGTATTTT.

The rearrangement uses TRBV7-2 and TRBJ2-5; 11 nucleotides align to TRBD2. The CDR3 is made up of 14 amino acids. Germline V gene data show CDR1 as SGHTA and CDR2 as FQGNSA. Unmatched junction bases numbered 1, after V lost 3 bases and J lost 4 bases. The CDR3 here is CASSFGLAGETQYF. The CDR3 DNA reads TGTGCCAGCAGCTTCGGACTAGCGGGAGAGACCCAGTACTTC.